This entry lists 25 T cell receptor beta chains sequenced from one sample in a study of blood T cells in healthy people across ages. It was with a sample-barcoded 5' primer and a J-beta primer mix that a second PCR of roughly 7 to 12 cycles was run. TCRdb reprocessed the 5' RACE reads with MiXCR, giving one entry per CDR3 protein. The sample has 780,000 or so distinct CDR3 sequences, more than 55% seen once; the top ten hold more than 25%. Sequencing input: blood. The receptor set was obtained from a man aged 35 to 55 in good health.

The chain recombines TRBV18 with TRBJ2-5, with D maybe TRBD2 (5 bases). V was shortened by 2 bases and J by 2 bases, with 9 bases between the two germline ends. This CDR3 spans 14 amino acids. In germline, CDR1 is KGHSH, CDR2 LQKENI. In nucleotides, the CDR3 is TGTGCCAGCTCACCAAATGGAGGACAAGAGACCCAGTACTTC. Its protein is CASSPNGGQETQYF.

V is TRBV13 and J is TRBJ2-3; no clear D. V was shortened by 2 bases and J by 2 bases, with 5 bases between the two germline ends. Germline CDR1 PRHDT, CDR2 FYEKMQ (reference sequence). The CDR3 runs 13 residues. Here the CDR3 reads CASSLQNTDTQYF. For the CDR3, the DNA is TGTGCCAGCAGCTTACAAAACACAGATACGCAGTATTTT.

This CDR3 is CASSYTGLAGLSSYEQYF. The CDR3 bases are TGTGCCAGCAGTTACACGGGACTAGCGGGACTGAGCTCCTACGAGCAGTACTTC. The chain employs TRBV6-5 and TRBJ2-7; 13 nucleotides match TRBD2. The length of the CDR3 is 18 residues. V lost 2 bases to trimming and J lost 0 bases; unmatched junction nucleotides: 7. From germline, CDR1 is MNHEY and CDR2 SVGAGI.

This chain uses TRBV20-1 with TRBJ1-3, with no clear D. In germline, CDR1 is DFQATT, CDR2 SNEGSKA (reference sequence). Trimming took off 4 bases at V and 2 bases at J, with 9 bases between the two ends. This CDR3 comprises 13 residues. CDR3 nucleotides: TGCAGTGCTATCGGACGACCTGGAAACACCATATATTTT. It codes for CSAIGRPGNTIYF.

V and J are TRBV27 and TRBJ1-4; no clear D gene. V was trimmed by 8 bases and J by 1 base, leaving 2 bases between them. This CDR3 has 11 amino acids. Germline V gene sequence: CDR1 MNHEY, CDR2 SMNVEV (reference sequence). CDR3 nucleotide sequence: TGTGCCAGCCGAACTAATGAAAAACTGTTTTTT. As protein: CASRTNEKLFF.

V usage is TRBV7-8 and J usage is TRBJ2-1; 10 bases map to TRBD2. Germline-derived CDR1 and CDR2 are SGHVS and FQNEAQ. This CDR3 has 15 residues. Trimming cost V 5 bases and J 1 base; bases outside gene matches: 2. The CDR3 nucleotides are TGTGCCAGCAGCATTAGCGGGGGGTCCTACAATGAGCAGTTCTTC. Amino acids: CASSISGGSYNEQFF.

The chain has TRBV27 and TRBJ1-2, with no clear D. The germline V and J ends were trimmed by 2 bases and 5 bases, with 6 bases remaining between them. Germline CDR1 is MNHEY and CDR2 is SMNVEV (reference sequence). CDR3 length: 12 amino acids. This chain's CDR3 is CASSLQIYGYTF. In DNA, the CDR3 is TGTGCCAGCAGTTTACAGATATATGGCTACACCTTC.

The J gene is TRBJ1-3, the V gene TRBV6-1, with no clear D. The CDR3 is made up of 13 amino acids. The V gene's germline CDR1 is MNHNS and CDR2 SASEGT. V lost 7 bases to trimming and J lost 4 bases, with 11 bases between them. The chain's CDR3 is CASTPNSGNTIYF. CDR3 bases: TGTGCCAGCACCCCCAACAGCGGAAACACCATATATTTT.

The chain carries TRBV14 and TRBJ1-2; unclear D gene. Trimming took off 3 bases at V and 4 bases at J, with 9 bases between the two ends. This CDR3 is built from 13 residues. The V gene's germline CDR1 is SGHDN and CDR2 FVKESK. CDR3 bases: TGTGCCAGCAGCCAGAGATCCGCCTATGGCTACACCTTC. Translation gives CASSQRSAYGYTF.

The CDR3 loop reads CASSLTGTGAGNYGYTF. The CDR3 DNA is TGTGCCAGCAGCTTAACCGGGACAGGCGCCGGAAACTATGGCTACACCTTC. The chain uses TRBV7-9 and TRBJ1-2, with 8 nucleotides matching TRBD1. CDR1 and CDR2 from the germline V gene are SEHNR and FQNEAQ (reference sequence). The CDR3 totals 17 residues. Losses at the gene ends were 2 bases for V and 2 bases for J; bases not matched to a gene: 10.

This clonotype was found a few times. The chain is built from TRBV27 and TRBJ2-7; 8 bases are a match to TRBD2. Germline V lookup: CDR1 MNHEY, CDR2 SMNVEV (reference sequence). V gave up 10 bases and J gave up 3 bases; unmatched junction bases: 8. This CDR3 is built from 13 residues. The CDR3 region has the DNA TGTGCCACCGGGGGGGGCCGTGGCTACGAGCAGTACTTC. Its protein is CATGGGRGYEQYF.

This clonotype was seen once. The V call is TRBV20-1, the J call TRBJ2-7; D is unresolved. The DNA matches TRBJ2-5 better at its end, which makes the J call doubtful. The CDR3 contains 14 residues. Germline lookup yields CDR1 DFQATT and CDR2 SNEGSKA (reference sequence). CDR3 in amino acids: CSARDRARKQTQYF. DNA of the CDR3: TGCAGTGCTAGAGATCGGGCGAGGAAACAGACCCAGTACTTC.

The chain recombines TRBV24-1 with TRBJ1-1, with D possibly being TRBD1 (6 bases). CDR3 length equals 13 residues. The V and J ends lost 2 bases and 9 bases respectively, with 12 bases between them. Germline CDR1 reads KGHDR; CDR2 reads SFDVKD. Written as DNA, the CDR3 is TGTGCCACCAGTGATTCTCTCGGGACAAAAGCTTTCTTT. Protein sequence: CATSDSLGTKAFF.

The rearrangement links TRBV20-1 to TRBJ2-7, with D tentatively TRBD1 (6 bases). V lost 2 bases to trimming and J lost 2 bases, with 16 bases between them. Germline-derived CDR1 and CDR2 are DFQATT and SNEGSKA (reference sequence). CDR3 length: 15 amino acids. The CDR3, as DNA: TGCAGTGCTAGACAGGACGCCCCAGGGGCCTACGAGCAGTACTTC. This codes for CSARQDAPGAYEQYF.

The chain is built from TRBV12-3 or TRBV12-4 and TRBJ2-1; TRBD1 aligns across 11 bases. J lost 5 bases, V lost 5 bases, and 8 bases had no gene match. This CDR3 contains 16 residues. CDR3 sequence reads: CASSPHGQGADNEQFF. DNA for the CDR3: TGTGCCAGCAGTCCGCATGGACAGGGGGCCGACAATGAGCAGTTCTTC.

This clonotype was seen only a few times. The chain uses TRBV6-5 and TRBJ2-5; 10 nucleotides agree with TRBD1. The CDR3 has 14 residues. The V gene's germline CDR1 is MNHEY and CDR2 SVGAGI. After removal of 10 bases from V and 11 bases from J, the junction contained 16 bases not matched to a gene. The CDR3 region is CATKRDRGSWEQYF. The CDR3 DNA is TGTGCCACCAAAAGGGACAGGGGTTCGTGGGAGCAGTACTTC.

The chain combines TRBV3-1 with TRBJ1-4; the D is unclear. CDR1 is LGHDT and CDR2 is YNNKEL in the germline V gene (reference sequence). Trimming stripped 2 bases from V and 0 bases from J, with 10 bases between. There are 16 residues in the CDR3. CDR3 sequence (DNA): TGTGCCAGCAGCCAACTCGGAGGGCCAACTAATGAAAAACTGTTTTTT. Protein product: CASSQLGGPTNEKLFF.

V usage is TRBV25-1 and J usage is TRBJ2-7; perhaps TRBD1 as D (5 bases). The CDR3 is made up of 15 amino acids. Germline V gene sequence: CDR1 MGHDK, CDR2 SYGVNS. Trimming removed 3 bases at V and 2 bases at J, with 14 bases between. CDR3 DNA: TGTGCCAGCAGTGATCAGGGATCCAATCCCTACGAGCAGTACTTC. It yields the protein CASSDQGSNPYEQYF.

As to this clonotype: Given a much more abundant clone one base away, this may be a read error. The chain has TRBV11-2 and TRBJ1-1; TRBD1 is a possible D gene (6 bases). Trimming cost V 5 bases and J 4 bases, with 17 bases left between them. This CDR3 contains 15 residues. The V gene's germline CDR1 is SGHAT and CDR2 FQNNGV. CDR3 sequence (DNA): TGTGCCAGCAGCCCCTTTCAGGGGTTGAGCACTGAAGCTTTCTTT. Its translation is CASSPFQGLSTEAFF.

This clonotype was found once. This chain uses TRBV20-1 with TRBJ1-5; D is uncertain. This CDR3 is 13 amino acids long. Trimming stripped 3 bases from V and 4 bases from J, with 10 bases between. Germline V lookup: CDR1 DFQATT, CDR2 SNEGSKA (reference sequence). CDR3 region: CSASVPDNQPQHF. In nucleotides, the CDR3 is TGCAGTGCTAGCGTCCCAGATAATCAGCCCCAGCATTTT.

The chain has TRBV24-1 and TRBJ1-2; TRBD1 is a possible D gene (5 bases). V shed 4 bases and J shed 5 bases, with 13 bases lying between them. The CDR3 consists of 14 residues. CDR1 is KGHDR, CDR2 SFDVKD, per germline. DNA of the CDR3: TGTGCCACCAGTGAAGGGGACGGTATATATGGCTACACCTTC. Translated, it gives CATSEGDGIYGYTF.

This chain uses TRBV6-6 with TRBJ2-5; 14 bases match TRBD2. There are 17 residues in the CDR3. CDR1 is MNHNY, CDR2 SVGAGI, per germline (reference sequence). Unmatched junction bases numbered 7, after V lost 6 bases and J lost 1 base. This CDR3 reads CASRLGLAGGLQETQYF. CDR3 DNA sequence: TGTGCCAGCAGGCTAGGACTAGCGGGAGGCCTCCAAGAGACCCAGTACTTC.

This clonotype was picked up a small number of times. This sequence joins TRBV12-3 or TRBV12-4 and TRBJ2-1; 10 nucleotides align to TRBD2. The V segment lost 7 bases and the J segment 1 base; nucleotides outside the gene matches: 19. This CDR3 comprises 20 residues. This CDR3 is CASILWSGGAWGSSYNEQFF. CDR3 nucleotide sequence: TGTGCCAGCATCCTGTGGAGCGGGGGGGCATGGGGGAGTTCCTACAATGAGCAGTTCTTC.

This clonotype was recorded only once. The chain is built from TRBV6-2 or TRBV6-3 and TRBJ2-7, with TRBD2 as a possible D gene (7 bases). Trimming took 1 base from V and 6 from J, leaving 16 bases between them. The CDR3 has 15 residues. CDR1 is MNHEY, CDR2 SVGEGT, per germline. The chain's CDR3 is CASSYFGRGGGEQYF. CDR3 nucleotide sequence: TGTGCCAGCAGTTACTTCGGCAGGGGAGGGGGCGAGCAGTACTTC.

The chain has TRBV20-1 and TRBJ1-2; TRBD1 agrees at 7 bases. J gave up 3 bases and V 5 bases, and 9 bases lay outside the gene matches. There are 14 residues in the CDR3. Per germline, CDR1 DFQATT and CDR2 SNEGSKA (reference sequence). CDR3: CSAYLDRVDYGYTF. CDR3 sequence (DNA): TGCAGTGCTTACCTCGACAGGGTCGACTATGGCTACACCTTC.